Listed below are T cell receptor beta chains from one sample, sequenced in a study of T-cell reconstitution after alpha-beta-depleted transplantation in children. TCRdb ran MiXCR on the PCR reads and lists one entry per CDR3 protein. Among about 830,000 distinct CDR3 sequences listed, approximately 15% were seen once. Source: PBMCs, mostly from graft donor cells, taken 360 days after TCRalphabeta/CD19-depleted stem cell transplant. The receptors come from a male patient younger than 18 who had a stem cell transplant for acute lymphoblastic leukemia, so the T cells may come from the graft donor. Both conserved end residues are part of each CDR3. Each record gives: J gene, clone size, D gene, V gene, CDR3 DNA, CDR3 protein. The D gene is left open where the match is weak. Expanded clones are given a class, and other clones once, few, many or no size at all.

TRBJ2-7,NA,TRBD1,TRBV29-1,TGCAGCGTTGAAGTCGGGACAGGGGGTGACGAGCAGTACTTC,CSVEVGTGGDEQYF
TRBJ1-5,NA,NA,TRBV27,TGTGCCAGCAGTTCCCTGGGGGTTCCAGATCAGCCCCAGCATTTT,CASSSLGVPDQPQHF
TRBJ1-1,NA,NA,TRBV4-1,TGCGCCAGCAGCCTCGGGATTGCAGGACGGGCTTTCTTT,CASSLGIAGRAFF
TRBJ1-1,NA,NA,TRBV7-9,TGTGCCAGCAGCTTAGTAATCGGGCCCGTGAACACTGAAGCTTTCTTT,CASSLVIGPVNTEAFF
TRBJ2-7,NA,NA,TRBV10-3,TGTGCCATCAGGACAGGTTCGGCCTCCTACGAGCAGTACTTC,CAIRTGSASYEQYF
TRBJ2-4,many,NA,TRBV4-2,TGTGCCAGCAGCCAAGAAGTGGGAGGAGTCAAAAACATTCAGTACTTC,CASSQEVGGVKNIQYF
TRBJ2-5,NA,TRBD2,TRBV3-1,TGTGCCAGCAGCCACCTAGGACTAGCGGGTGCCCCTTTAGCCCAGTACTTC,CASSHLGLAGAPLAQYF
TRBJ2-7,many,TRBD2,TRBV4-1,TGCGCCAGCAGCCAGCCGACTAGCGGGAAACGCGAGCAGTACTTC,CASSQPTSGKREQYF
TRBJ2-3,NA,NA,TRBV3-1,TGTGCCAGCAGCGGAGGGACCCTGATCTACACAGATACGCAGTATTTT,CASSGGTLIYTDTQYF
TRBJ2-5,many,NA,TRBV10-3,TGTGCCATCAGTGACTCTGGGGGTTGGGAAGAGACCCAGTACTTC,CAISDSGGWEETQYF
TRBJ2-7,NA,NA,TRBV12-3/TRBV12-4,TGTGCCAGCAGTTTACTCCGGGCAGCGTCCTACGAGCAGTACTTC,CASSLLRAASYEQYF
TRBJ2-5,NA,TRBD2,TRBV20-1,TGCAGTGCTCGCCCCCCGGCGGGACTAGCGAAAGAGACCCAGTACTTC,CSARPPAGLAKETQYF
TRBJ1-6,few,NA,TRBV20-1,TGCAGTGCTAGTGACAAACGGGGGGAGTCTTCACCCCTCCACTTT,CSASDKRGESSPLHF
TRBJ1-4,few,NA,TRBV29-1,TGCAGCGTTCCGGGGGGCGCAGGTGAAAAACTGTTTTTT,CSVPGGAGEKLFF
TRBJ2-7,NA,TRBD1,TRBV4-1,TGCGCCAGCAGCCAAGCCCCGGGACAGGGTCTGATAGGGCAGTACTTC,CASSQAPGQGLIGQYF
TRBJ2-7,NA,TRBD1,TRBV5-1,TGCGCCAGCAGCTTCCGGGACAGGGGGCTTAGGGGGACCTACGAGCAGTACTTC,CASSFRDRGLRGTYEQYF
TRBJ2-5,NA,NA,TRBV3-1,TGTGCCAGCAGCTTTCAGTTCGGGGCCGCGCGGGAGACCCAGTACTTC,CASSFQFGAARETQYF
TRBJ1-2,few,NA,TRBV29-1,TGCAGCGTTGGGTGGGGGGCAGAGAATACTAACTATGGCTACACCTTC,CSVGWGAENTNYGYTF
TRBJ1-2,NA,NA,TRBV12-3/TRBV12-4,TGTGCCAGCAGTTTAGTGGGGATTGGGGGCTACACCTTC,CASSLVGIGGYTF
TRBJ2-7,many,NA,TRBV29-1,TGCAGCGTTGAAACTGGACGGCAATACGAGCAGTACTTC,CSVETGRQYEQYF
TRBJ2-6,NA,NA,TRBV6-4,TGTGCCAGCAGTTGGACGTACTCTGGGGCCAACGTCCTGACTTTC,CASSWTYSGANVLTF
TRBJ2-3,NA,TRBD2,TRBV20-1,TGCAGTGCTAGAGTTACTAGCGGGAGGAGACGAGATACGCAGTATTTT,CSARVTSGRRRDTQYF
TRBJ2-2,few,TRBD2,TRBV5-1,TGCGCCAGCACCTACAGCGGGGGTGCCGGGGAGCTGTTTTTT,CASTYSGGAGELFF
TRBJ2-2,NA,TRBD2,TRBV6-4,TGTGCCAGCAGGACGAGTGGGACTAGCGGGGAGCTGTTTTTT,CASRTSGTSGELFF
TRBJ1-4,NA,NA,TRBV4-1,TGCGCCAGCAGCCAGGGAGGGGACCCTCCCGAAAAACTGTTTTTT,CASSQGGDPPEKLFF
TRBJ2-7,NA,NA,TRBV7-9,TGTGCCAGCAGCTATGACCCAGGGACCTGGAACGACGAGCAGTACTTC,CASSYDPGTWNDEQYF
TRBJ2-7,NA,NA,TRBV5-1,TGCGCCAGCAGCCCGTCGACAGGTGTGGGGTTCTCCTACGAGCAGTACTTC,CASSPSTGVGFSYEQYF
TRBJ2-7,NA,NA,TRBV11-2,TGTGCCAGCAGCTTAGATTTGAATGGGTTCAACGAGCAGTACTTC,CASSLDLNGFNEQYF
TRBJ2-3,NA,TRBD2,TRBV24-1,TGTGCCACCAGTGACCACCTAGCGGTACACACAGATACGCAGTATTTT,CATSDHLAVHTDTQYF
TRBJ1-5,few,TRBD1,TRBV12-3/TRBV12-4,TGTGCCAGCAGTTTAGGGACAGGGGTCGGTCAGCCCCAGCATTTT,CASSLGTGVGQPQHF
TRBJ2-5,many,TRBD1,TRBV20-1,TGCAGTGCTACCCCGCAGGGGGATCAAGAGACCCAGTACTTC,CSATPQGDQETQYF
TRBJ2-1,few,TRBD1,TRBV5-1,TGCGCCAGCGGCACGGGACAGGGGCTAGTATACAATGAGCAGTTCTTC,CASGTGQGLVYNEQFF
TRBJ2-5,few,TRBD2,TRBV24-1,TGTGCCACCAGTGATTGGAGACTAGCCAGAGAGACCCAGTACTTC,CATSDWRLARETQYF
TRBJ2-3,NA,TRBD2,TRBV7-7,TGTGCCAGCAGCCCCTCGGGGCTAGCGGGGGGTACGCAGTATTTT,CASSPSGLAGGTQYF
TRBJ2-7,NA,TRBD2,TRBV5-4,TGTGCCAGCAGCTTGGCCGGAGGGTATCCTACTAGCGGATTTTCCTACGAGCAGTACTTC,CASSLAGGYPTSGFSYEQYF
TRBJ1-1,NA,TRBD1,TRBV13,TGTGCCAGCAGCTTAGAATCTCCGGGACAGGGGCGGTCTGAAGCTTTCTTT,CASSLESPGQGRSEAFF